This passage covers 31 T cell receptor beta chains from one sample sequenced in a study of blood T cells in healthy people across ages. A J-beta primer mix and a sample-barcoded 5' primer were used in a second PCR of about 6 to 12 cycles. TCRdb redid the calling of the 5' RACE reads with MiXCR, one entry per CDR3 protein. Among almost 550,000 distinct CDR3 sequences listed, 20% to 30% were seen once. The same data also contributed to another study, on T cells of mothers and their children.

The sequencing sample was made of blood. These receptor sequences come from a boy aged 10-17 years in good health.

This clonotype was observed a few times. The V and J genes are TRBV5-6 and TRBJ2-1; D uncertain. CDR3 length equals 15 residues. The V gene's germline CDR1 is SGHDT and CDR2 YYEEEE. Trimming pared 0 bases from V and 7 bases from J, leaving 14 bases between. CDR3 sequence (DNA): TGTGCCAGCAGCTTGGCGTCGCTTGTTCGTAATGAGCAGTTCTTC. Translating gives CASSLASLVRNEQFF.

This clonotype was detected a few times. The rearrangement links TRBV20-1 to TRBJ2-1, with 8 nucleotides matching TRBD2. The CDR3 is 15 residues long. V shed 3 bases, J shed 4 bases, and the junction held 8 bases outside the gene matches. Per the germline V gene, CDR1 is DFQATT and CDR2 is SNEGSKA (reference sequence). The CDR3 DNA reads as TGCAGTGCTAGTCCCGGGACTAGGGTTTACAATGAGCAGTTCTTC. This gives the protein CSASPGTRVYNEQFF.

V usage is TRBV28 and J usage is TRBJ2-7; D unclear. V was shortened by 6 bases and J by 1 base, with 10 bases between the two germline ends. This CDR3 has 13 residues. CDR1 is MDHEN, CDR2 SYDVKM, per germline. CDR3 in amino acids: CASRVTSSYEQYF. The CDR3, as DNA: TGTGCCAGCAGAGTCACCTCATCCTACGAGCAGTACTTC.

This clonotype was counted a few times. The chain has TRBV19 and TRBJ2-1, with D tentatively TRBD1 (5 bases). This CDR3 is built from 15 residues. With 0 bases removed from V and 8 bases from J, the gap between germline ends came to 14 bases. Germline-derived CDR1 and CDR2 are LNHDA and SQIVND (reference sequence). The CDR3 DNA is TGTGCCAGTAGTATAGACCCATGGGGCGGCGATGAGCAGTTCTTC. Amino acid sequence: CASSIDPWGGDEQFF.

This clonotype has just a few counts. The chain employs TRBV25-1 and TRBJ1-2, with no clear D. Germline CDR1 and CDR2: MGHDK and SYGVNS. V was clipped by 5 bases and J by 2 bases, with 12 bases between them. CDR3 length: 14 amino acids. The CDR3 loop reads CASSRVGGNYGYTF. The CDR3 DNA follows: TGTGCCAGCAGTCGAGTGGGAGGGAACTATGGCTACACCTTC.

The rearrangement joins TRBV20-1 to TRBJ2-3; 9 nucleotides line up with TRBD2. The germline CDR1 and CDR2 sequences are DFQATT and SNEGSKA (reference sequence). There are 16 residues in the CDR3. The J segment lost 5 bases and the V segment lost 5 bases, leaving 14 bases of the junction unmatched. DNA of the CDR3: TGCAGTGCTCGCCGGGTAGCGGGAGAAGGAGGAGATACGCAGTATTTT. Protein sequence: CSARRVAGEGGDTQYF.

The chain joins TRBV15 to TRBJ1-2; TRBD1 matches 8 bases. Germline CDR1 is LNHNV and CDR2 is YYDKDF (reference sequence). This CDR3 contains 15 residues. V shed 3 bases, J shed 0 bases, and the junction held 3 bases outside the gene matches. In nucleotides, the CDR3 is TGTGCCACCAGCAGCCGGACAGGGCCTAACTATGGCTACACCTTC. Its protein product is CATSSRTGPNYGYTF.

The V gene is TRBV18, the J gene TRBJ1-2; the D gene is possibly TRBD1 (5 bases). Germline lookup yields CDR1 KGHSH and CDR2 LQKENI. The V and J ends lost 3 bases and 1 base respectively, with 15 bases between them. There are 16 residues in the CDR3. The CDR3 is CASSPDTGRLNYGYTF. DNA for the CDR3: TGTGCCAGCTCACCGGACACTGGTAGACTTAACTATGGCTACACCTTC.

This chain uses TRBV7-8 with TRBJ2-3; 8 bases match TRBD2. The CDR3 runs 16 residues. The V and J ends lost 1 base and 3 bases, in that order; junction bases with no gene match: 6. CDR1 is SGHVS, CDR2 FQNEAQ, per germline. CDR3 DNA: TGTGCCAGCAGCTTAGGCGGGGGGCTACAGACAGATACGCAGTATTTT. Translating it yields CASSLGGGLQTDTQYF.

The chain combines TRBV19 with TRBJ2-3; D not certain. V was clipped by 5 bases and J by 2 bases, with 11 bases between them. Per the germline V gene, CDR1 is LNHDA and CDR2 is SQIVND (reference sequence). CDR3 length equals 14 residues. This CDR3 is CASSSRSPTDTQYF. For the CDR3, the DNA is TGTGCCAGTAGTTCGAGGTCCCCCACAGATACGCAGTATTTT. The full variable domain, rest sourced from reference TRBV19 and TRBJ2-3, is DGGITQSPKYLFRKEGQNVTLSCEQNLNHDAMYWYRQDPGQGLRLIYYSQIVNDFQKGDIAEGYSVSREKKESFPLTVTSAQKNPTAFYLCASSSRSPTDTQYFGPGTRLTVL.

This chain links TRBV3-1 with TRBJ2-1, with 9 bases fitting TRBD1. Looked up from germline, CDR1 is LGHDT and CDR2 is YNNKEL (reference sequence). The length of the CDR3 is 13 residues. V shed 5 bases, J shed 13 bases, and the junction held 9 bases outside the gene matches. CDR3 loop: CASSDRDRELQFF. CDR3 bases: TGTGCCAGCAGCGACCGGGACAGGGAATTACAGTTCTTC.

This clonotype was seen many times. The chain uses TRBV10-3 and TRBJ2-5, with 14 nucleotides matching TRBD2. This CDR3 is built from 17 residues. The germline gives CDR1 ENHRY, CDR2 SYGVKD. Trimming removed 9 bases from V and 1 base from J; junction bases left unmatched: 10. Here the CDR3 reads CAISIGTSGGPQETQYF. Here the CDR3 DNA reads TGTGCCATTAGTATCGGGACTAGCGGGGGTCCCCAAGAGACCCAGTACTTC.

The CDR3 DNA reads TGTGCCAGCAAGTTTACGTCCAAGCGAGAGCAGTACTTC. Translation: CASKFTSKREQYF. The genes are TRBV28 and TRBJ2-7; D gene ambiguous. Germline V gene lookup returns CDR1 MDHEN and CDR2 SYDVKM. Trimming removed 7 bases from V and 7 bases from J, with 17 bases in between. This CDR3 has 13 residues.

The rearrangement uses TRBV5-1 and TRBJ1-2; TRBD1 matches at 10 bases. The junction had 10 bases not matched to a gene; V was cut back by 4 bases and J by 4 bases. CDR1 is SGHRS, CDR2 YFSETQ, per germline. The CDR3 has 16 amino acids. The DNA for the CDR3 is TGCGCCAGCAGCCTGGAGGGGACAGGGGCCTCCTATGGCTACACCTTC. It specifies CASSLEGTGASYGYTF.

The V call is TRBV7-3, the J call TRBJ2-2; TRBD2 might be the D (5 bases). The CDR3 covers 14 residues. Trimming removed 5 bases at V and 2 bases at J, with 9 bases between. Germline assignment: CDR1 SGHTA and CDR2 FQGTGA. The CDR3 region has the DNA TGTGCCAGCAGCCCTACTAGTAACACCGGGGAGCTGTTTTTT. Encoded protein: CASSPTSNTGELFF.

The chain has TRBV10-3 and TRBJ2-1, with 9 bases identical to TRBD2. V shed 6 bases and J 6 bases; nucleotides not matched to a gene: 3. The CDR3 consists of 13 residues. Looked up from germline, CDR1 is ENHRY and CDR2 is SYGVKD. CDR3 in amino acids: CAIRRGGLNEQFF. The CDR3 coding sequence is TGTGCCATCAGGCGGGGGGGCCTCAATGAGCAGTTCTTC.

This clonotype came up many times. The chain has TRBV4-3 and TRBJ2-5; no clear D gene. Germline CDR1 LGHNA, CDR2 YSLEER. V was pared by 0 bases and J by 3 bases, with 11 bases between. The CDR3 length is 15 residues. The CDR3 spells CASSQDRGEKETQYF. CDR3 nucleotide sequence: TGCGCCAGCAGCCAAGATCGTGGAGAAAAAGAGACCCAGTACTTC.

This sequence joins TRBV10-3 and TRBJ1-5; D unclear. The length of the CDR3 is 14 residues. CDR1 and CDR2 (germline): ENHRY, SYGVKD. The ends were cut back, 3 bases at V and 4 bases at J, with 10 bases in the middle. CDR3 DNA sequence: TGTGCCATCAGTGACAGTCAGATAAATCAGCCCCAGCATTTT. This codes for CAISDSQINQPQHF.

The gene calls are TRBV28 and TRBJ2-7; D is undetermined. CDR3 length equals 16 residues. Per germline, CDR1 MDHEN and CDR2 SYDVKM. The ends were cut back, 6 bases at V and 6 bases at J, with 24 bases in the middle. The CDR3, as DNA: TGTGCCAGCAGCCAACACTTAAACACCGTCGGGCTCGAGCAGTACTTC. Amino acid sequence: CASSQHLNTVGLEQYF.

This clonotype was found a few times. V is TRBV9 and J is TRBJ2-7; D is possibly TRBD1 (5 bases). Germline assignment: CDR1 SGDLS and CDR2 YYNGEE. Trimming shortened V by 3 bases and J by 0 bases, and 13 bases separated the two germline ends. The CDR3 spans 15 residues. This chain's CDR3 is CASSGGQSPSYEQYF. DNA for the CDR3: TGTGCCAGCAGCGGAGGACAATCCCCCTCCTACGAGCAGTACTTC.

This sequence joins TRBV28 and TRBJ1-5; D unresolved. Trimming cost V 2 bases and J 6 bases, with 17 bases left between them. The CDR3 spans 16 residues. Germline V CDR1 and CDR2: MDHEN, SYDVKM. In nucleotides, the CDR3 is TGTGCCAGCAGTTTAACGGCTCCCGCGCGGTCTCAGCCCCAGCATTTT. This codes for CASSLTAPARSQPQHF.

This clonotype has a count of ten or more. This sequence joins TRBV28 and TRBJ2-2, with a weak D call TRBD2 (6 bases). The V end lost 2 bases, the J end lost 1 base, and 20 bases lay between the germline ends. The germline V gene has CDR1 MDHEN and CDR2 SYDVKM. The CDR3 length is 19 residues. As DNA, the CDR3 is TGTGCCAGCAGTTTAGAAATAGTGGCTTCCGGGGGGAACACCGGGGAGCTGTTTTTT. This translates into CASSLEIVASGGNTGELFF.

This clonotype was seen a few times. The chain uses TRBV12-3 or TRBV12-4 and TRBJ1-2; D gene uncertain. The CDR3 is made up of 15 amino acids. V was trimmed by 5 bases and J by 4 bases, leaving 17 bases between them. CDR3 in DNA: TGTGCCAGCAGTCCTCCCCGGTCCCGGGCCTATGGCTACACCTTC. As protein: CASSPPRSRAYGYTF.

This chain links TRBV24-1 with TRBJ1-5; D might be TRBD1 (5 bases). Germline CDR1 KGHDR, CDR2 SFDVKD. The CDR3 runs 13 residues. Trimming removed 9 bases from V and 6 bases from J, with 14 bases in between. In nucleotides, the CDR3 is TGTGCCACCGCGGCAGGGAAGTCTCAGCCCCAGCATTTT. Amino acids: CATAAGKSQPQHF.

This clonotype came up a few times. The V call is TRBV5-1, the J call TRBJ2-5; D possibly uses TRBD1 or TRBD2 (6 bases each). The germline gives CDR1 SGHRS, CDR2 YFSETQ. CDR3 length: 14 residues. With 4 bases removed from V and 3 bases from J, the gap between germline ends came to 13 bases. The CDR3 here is CASSRRGWEETQYF. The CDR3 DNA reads TGCGCCAGCAGCCGGAGGGGGTGGGAAGAGACCCAGTACTTC.

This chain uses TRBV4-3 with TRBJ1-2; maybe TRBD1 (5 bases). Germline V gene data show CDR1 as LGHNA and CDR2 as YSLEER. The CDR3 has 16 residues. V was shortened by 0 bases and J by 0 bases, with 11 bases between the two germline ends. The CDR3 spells CASSQDGAGTNYGYTF. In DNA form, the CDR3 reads TGCGCCAGCAGCCAAGATGGGGCGGGCACTAACTATGGCTACACCTTC.

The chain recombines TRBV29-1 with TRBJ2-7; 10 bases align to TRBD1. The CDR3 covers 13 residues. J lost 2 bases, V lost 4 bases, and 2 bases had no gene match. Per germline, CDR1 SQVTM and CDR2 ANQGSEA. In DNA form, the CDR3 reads TGCAGCGTTGTTGGGACAGGGGCCTACGAGCAGTACTTC. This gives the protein CSVVGTGAYEQYF.

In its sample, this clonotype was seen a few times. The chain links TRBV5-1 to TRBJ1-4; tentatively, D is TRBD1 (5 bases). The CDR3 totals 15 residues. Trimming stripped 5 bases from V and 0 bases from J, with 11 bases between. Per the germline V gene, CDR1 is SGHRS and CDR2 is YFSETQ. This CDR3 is CASRVGGATNEKLFF. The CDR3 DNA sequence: TGCGCCAGCAGGGTGGGGGGAGCAACTAATGAAAAACTGTTTTTT.

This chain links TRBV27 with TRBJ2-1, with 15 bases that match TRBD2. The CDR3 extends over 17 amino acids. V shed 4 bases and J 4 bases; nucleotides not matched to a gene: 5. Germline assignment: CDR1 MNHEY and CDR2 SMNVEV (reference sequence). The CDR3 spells CASSSGLAGGPYNEQFF. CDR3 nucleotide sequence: TGTGCCAGCAGTTCGGGACTAGCGGGGGGACCTTACAATGAGCAGTTCTTC.

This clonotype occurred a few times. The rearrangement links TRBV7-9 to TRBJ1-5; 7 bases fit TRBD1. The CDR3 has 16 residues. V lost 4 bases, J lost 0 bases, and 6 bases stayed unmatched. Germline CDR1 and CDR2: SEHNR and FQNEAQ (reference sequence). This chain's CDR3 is CASSSRQGTSNQPQHF. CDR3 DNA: TGTGCCAGCAGCTCACGACAGGGCACTAGCAATCAGCCCCAGCATTTT. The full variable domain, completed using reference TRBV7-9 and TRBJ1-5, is DTGVSQNPRHKITKRGQNVTFRCDPISEHNRLYWYRQTLGQGPEFLTYFQNEAQLEKSRLLSDRFSAERPKGSFSTLEIQRTEQGDSAMYLCASSSRQGTSNQPQHFGDGTRLSIL.

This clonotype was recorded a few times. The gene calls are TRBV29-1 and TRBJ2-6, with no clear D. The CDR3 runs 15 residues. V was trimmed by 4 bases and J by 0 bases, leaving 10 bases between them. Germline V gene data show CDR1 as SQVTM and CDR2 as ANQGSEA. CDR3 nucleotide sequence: TGCAGCGTTGGGGCGCTAAGCTCTGGGGCCAACGTCCTGACTTTC. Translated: CSVGALSSGANVLTF. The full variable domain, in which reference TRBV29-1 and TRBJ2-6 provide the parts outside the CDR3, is SAVISQKPSRDICQRGTSLTIQCQVDSQVTMMFWYRQQPGQSLTLIATANQGSEATYESGFVIDKFPISRPNLTFSTLTVSNMSPEDSSIYLCSVGALSSGANVLTFGAGSRLTVL.